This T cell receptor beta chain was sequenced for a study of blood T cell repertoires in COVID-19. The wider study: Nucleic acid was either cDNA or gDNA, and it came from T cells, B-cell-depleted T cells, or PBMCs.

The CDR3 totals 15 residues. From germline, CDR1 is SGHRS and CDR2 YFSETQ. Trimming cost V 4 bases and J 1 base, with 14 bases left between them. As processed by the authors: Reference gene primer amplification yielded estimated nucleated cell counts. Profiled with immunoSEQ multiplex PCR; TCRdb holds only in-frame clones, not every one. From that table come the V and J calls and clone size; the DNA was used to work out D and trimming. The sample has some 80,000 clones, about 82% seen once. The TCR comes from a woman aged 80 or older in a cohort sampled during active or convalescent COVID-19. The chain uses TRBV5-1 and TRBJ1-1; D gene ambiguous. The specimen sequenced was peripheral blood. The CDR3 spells CASSREGYKNTEAFF. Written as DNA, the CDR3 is TGCGCCAGCAGCAGGGAGGGCTACAAGAACACTGAAGCTTTCTTT.